One sample yielded the 8 T cell receptor beta chains listed below, sequenced in a study of CD8 T cells in ankylosing spondylitis. TCRdb ran MiXCR on the 5' RACE reads and lists one entry per CDR3 protein. Of about 170,000 distinct CDR3 sequences in the sample, around 17% are singletons; the top ten hold approximately 8%. The sample comprised blood, either unsorted or a sorted T cell fraction (not recorded which). These receptors came from a male donor with ankylosing spondylitis or in good health (not recorded which).

This clonotype has a handful of counts. The chain recombines TRBV5-1 with TRBJ2-7, with 10 bases that match TRBD1. Germline loops: CDR1 SGHRS, CDR2 YFSETQ. The CDR3 has 14 amino acids. The J segment lost 5 bases and the V segment lost 4 bases, leaving 6 bases of the junction unmatched. CDR3 sequence reads: CASSRGTGENEQYF. Here the CDR3 DNA reads TGCGCCAGCAGCCGGGGGACAGGGGAAAACGAGCAGTACTTC.

Concerning this clonotype itself: Since a much larger clone is just one base distant, this may be a read error. The chain is built from TRBV5-1 and TRBJ2-7, with 7 nucleotides matching TRBD1. Germline CDR1 and CDR2: SGHRS and YFSETQ. CDR3 length: 12 amino acids. DNA for the CDR3: TGCGCCAGCAGGTTAACAGGGGCCGAGCAGTGCTTC. Its translation: CASRLTGAEQCF.

This clonotype was counted only a few times. This sequence joins TRBV2 and TRBJ2-3, with a tentative D call TRBD2 (6 bases). Germline CDR1 is SNHLY and CDR2 is FYNNEI. Trimming pared 6 bases from V and 7 bases from J, leaving 20 bases between. This CDR3 contains 15 residues. CDR3 sequence: CASRPFGGYDYTQYF. In DNA, the CDR3 is TGTGCCAGCAGGCCATTCGGAGGGTATGATTATACGCAGTATTTT.

The rearrangement uses TRBV6-5 and TRBJ2-1; unclear D gene. In germline, CDR1 is MNHEY, CDR2 SVGAGI. The CDR3 has 12 amino acids. Trimming stripped 4 bases from V and 9 bases from J, with 10 bases between. The CDR3 DNA reads as TGTGCCAGCAGTTGGCCTATGGGTGAGCAGTTCTTC. Translation gives CASSWPMGEQFF.

This clonotype was found many times. The chain employs TRBV10-3 and TRBJ2-2, with D possibly being TRBD1 or TRBD2 (5 bases each). Germline V CDR1 and CDR2: ENHRY, SYGVKD. The V end lost 5 bases, the J end lost 6 bases, and 16 bases lay between the germline ends. The CDR3 spans 15 residues. CDR3 protein: CAISLGEGSAGELFF. The CDR3 DNA sequence: TGTGCCATCAGTTTAGGGGAAGGTAGCGCCGGGGAGCTGTTTTTT.

V is TRBV4-2 and J is TRBJ2-5, with 10 bases matching TRBD2. Germline CDR1 is LGHNA and CDR2 is YNFKEQ. V shed 4 bases, J shed 5 bases, and the junction held 13 bases outside the gene matches. This CDR3 has 17 amino acids. CDR3 DNA: TGTGCCAGCAGCCCTAGCGGGAGCCCCGATCCATCGGAGACCCAGTACTTC. Encoded protein: CASSPSGSPDPSETQYF.

This clonotype was picked up a small number of times. CDR3 loop: CASGLAGPYEQYF. The CDR3, as DNA: TGTGCCAGTGGACTAGCGGGACCGTACGAGCAGTACTTC. V usage is TRBV6-1 and J usage is TRBJ2-7, with 12 bases identical to TRBD2. Losses at the gene ends were 9 bases for V and 4 bases for J; bases not matched to a gene: 4. Germline lookup yields CDR1 MNHNS and CDR2 SASEGT. This CDR3 contains 13 residues.

This clonotype turned up a few times. V gene TRBV20-1 combines with J gene TRBJ2-1; maybe TRBD2 (6 bases). This CDR3 region has 21 residues. CDR1 is DFQATT and CDR2 is SNEGSKA in the germline V gene (reference sequence). V dropped 3 bases and J dropped 2 bases, with 32 bases sitting between them. DNA of the CDR3: TGCAGTGCTAGTTCCCGTGTTGGGGCAGGAGGGATAAGGAGGCCCTACAATGAGCAGTTCTTC. Amino acid sequence: CSASSRVGAGGIRRPYNEQFF.